Listed below are T cell receptor beta chains from one sample, sequenced in a study of OX40 agonist ivuxolimab in advanced cancers. The repertoire was sequenced with immunoSEQ multiplex PCR; TCRdb's copy has only in-frame clones and lacks some. The profile shows nearly 70,000 clones, about nine tenths of them singletons. The input for sequencing was CD4+ or CD8+ T cells sorted from blood, taken in a trial of the OX40 agonist ivuxolimab. Receptor source: an adult with an advanced solid tumor such as melanoma, head and neck, liver or kidney cancer. Each CDR3 is given with its conserved first and last residue. The D gene is left open where the match is weak. Where a row states a size, it is once, few, many or the class of an expanded clone; other rows omit it.

>TRBJ2-2|TRBV5-1|TRBD1|once
CASSDRGDGELFF
TGCGCCAGCAGCGACAGGGGTGACGGGGAGCTGTTTTTT
>TRBJ2-2|TRBV18|-|-
CASSLMGRTGELFF
TGTGCCAGCTCTCTCATGGGACGAACCGGGGAGCTGTTTTTT
>TRBJ1-4|TRBV30|-|-
CAWSVQLTNGPEKLFF
TGTGCCTGGAGTGTACAGCTGACGAATGGTCCAGAAAAACTGTTTTTT
>TRBJ1-5|TRBV6-5|-|-
CASSWGGNQPQHF
TGTGCCAGCAGTTGGGGGGGGAATCAGCCCCAGCATTTT
>TRBJ2-1|TRBV19|TRBD2|few
CASRGGNEQFF
TGTGCCAGCCGGGGGGGCAATGAGCAGTTCTTC
>TRBJ1-4|TRBV2|-|-
CASGLEAKLFF
TGTGCCAGCGGCCTAGAGGCAAAACTGTTTTTT
>TRBJ1-2|TRBV4-3|TRBD1|-
CASSQAGQGALGYTF
TGCGCCAGCAGCCAAGCGGGACAGGGGGCATTAGGCTACACCTTC
>TRBJ1-4|TRBV5-1|-|-
CASALRGGGGEKLFF
TGCGCCAGCGCCCTCCGGGGCGGTGGCGGAGAAAAACTGTTTTTT
>TRBJ2-7|TRBV9|-|-
CASSVEPGGSGEQYF
TGTGCCAGCAGCGTAGAACCAGGGGGGTCGGGCGAGCAGTACTTC
>TRBJ1-4|TRBV27|TRBD1|once
CASRPRQGAQEKLFF
TGTGCCAGCAGACCGAGACAGGGGGCTCAGGAAAAACTGTTTTTT
>TRBJ1-5|TRBV2|-|-
CASSRVRPPDQPQHF
TGTGCCAGCAGCCGGGTTAGGCCTCCTGATCAGCCCCAGCATTTT
>TRBJ1-5|TRBV28|-|-
CASSFGPGGNQPQHF
TGTGCCAGCAGTTTTGGCCCGGGGGGGAATCAGCCCCAGCATTTT
>TRBJ2-5|TRBV7-3|-|once
CASSWTYQETQYF
TGTGCCAGCAGCTGGACGTACCAAGAGACCCAGTACTTC
>TRBJ1-5|TRBV9|-|-
CASSPDGIDQPQHF
TGTGCCAGCAGCCCCGACGGAATTGATCAGCCCCAGCATTTT
>TRBJ1-2|TRBV18|-|-
CASSPGLVTGLSISRF
TGTGCCAGCTCACCAGGGCTCGTGACAGGTCTTTCTATCTCACGCTTC
>TRBJ2-1|TRBV5-1|-|once
CASTIQGINNEQFF
TGCGCCAGCACCATCCAGGGTATAAACAATGAGCAGTTCTTC
>TRBJ1-5|TRBV5-1|-|-
CASSPSPGLPQHF
TGCGCCAGCAGCCCGAGCCCCGGGCTGCCCCAGCATTTT
>TRBJ2-5|TRBV12-5|-|-
CASGPGREETQYF
TGTGCTAGTGGCCCCGGGCGGGAAGAGACCCAGTACTTC
>TRBJ2-2|TRBV10-3|TRBD1|-
CAINVGQATTGELFF
TGTGCCATCAATGTTGGACAGGCGACGACCGGGGAGCTGTTTTTT
>TRBJ2-1|TRBV11-3|-|-
CASSLTLGGRDYNEQFF
TGTGCCAGCAGCTTAACCCTCGGGGGGCGGGACTACAATGAGCAGTTCTTC
>TRBJ2-2|TRBV4-2|TRBD2|-
CASSHQRGGPGELFF
TGTGCCAGCAGCCATCAGCGGGGGGGCCCCGGGGAGCTGTTTTTT
>TRBJ1-1|TRBV11-2|-|few
CASRAGMDRNTEAFF
TGTGCCAGCAGAGCAGGTATGGACAGGAACACTGAAGCTTTCTTT
>TRBJ1-1|TRBV5-1|TRBD1|-
CASSPGGDTEAFF
TGCGCCAGCAGCCCAGGGGGGGACACTGAAGCTTTCTTT
>TRBJ2-1|TRBV10-3|TRBD2|-
CAIASSGGDNEQFF
TGTGCCATCGCTTCTAGCGGGGGGGACAATGAGCAGTTCTTC
>TRBJ1-5|TRBV7-6|-|-
CASSLAPQTPQHF
TGTGCCAGCAGCTTAGCCCCACAGACGCCCCAGCATTTT
>TRBJ2-1|TRBV19|TRBD1|-
CASSPDRVGEQFF
TGTGCCAGTAGCCCCGACAGGGTGGGTGAGCAGTTCTTC
>TRBJ1-2|TRBV11-2|-|once
CASSSEMLGYTF
TGTGCCAGCAGCTCGGAAATGTTAGGCTACACCTTC
>TRBJ2-1|TRBV7-2|-|-
CASSPGLRNEQFF
TGTGCCAGCAGCCCGGGACTTCGCAATGAGCAGTTCTTC
>TRBJ1-3|TRBV5-1|TRBD1|-
CASSLGTGGSGNTIYF
TGCGCCAGCAGCTTAGGCACAGGGGGCAGTGGAAACACCATATATTTT
>TRBJ1-3|TRBV11-2|-|-
CASSLAVRVTGNTIYF
TGTGCCAGCAGCTTAGCCGTCCGGGTAACTGGAAACACCATATATTTT
>TRBJ1-2|TRBV28|TRBD1|-
CASSEGQETGYTF
TGTGCCAGCAGTGAGGGACAGGAGACTGGCTACACCTTC
>TRBJ2-5|TRBV19|-|-
CASREGPRETQYF
TGTGCCAGTAGGGAAGGCCCGCGGGAGACCCAGTACTTC
>TRBJ1-2|TRBV29-1|-|-
CSVRKGFGYTF
TGCAGCGTCCGAAAAGGGTTTGGCTACACCTTC
>TRBJ1-1|TRBV15|-|-
CATSRPGQLNTEAFF
TGTGCCACCAGCAGACCAGGACAGCTGAACACTGAAGCTTTCTTT
>TRBJ2-7|TRBV11-3|-|once
CASSLDGSYEQYF
TGTGCCAGCAGCTTGGACGGATCCTACGAGCAGTACTTC
>TRBJ2-2|TRBV10-3|-|few
CATNQESGELFF
TGTGCCACGAATCAGGAGAGCGGGGAGCTGTTTTTT
>TRBJ1-6|TRBV9|-|few
CASSVESSYNSPLHF
TGTGCCAGCAGCGTAGAGAGCTCCTATAATTCACCCCTCCACTTT
>TRBJ2-2|TRBV9|-|few
CASSPHGDLYTGELFF
TGTGCCAGCAGCCCCCATGGGGACCTTTACACCGGGGAGCTGTTTTTT
>TRBJ2-1|TRBV19|TRBD1|-
CASSIRGTGRDNEQFF
TGTGCCAGTAGTATAAGGGGGACAGGTCGGGACAATGAGCAGTTCTTC
>TRBJ1-6|TRBV7-2|-|once
CASSPRGLDNSPLHF
TGTGCCAGCAGCCCGAGAGGGCTAGATAATTCACCCCTCCACTTT
>TRBJ1-3|TRBV29-1|-|-
CSVDEGGTDTIYF
TGCAGCGTTGATGAGGGCGGTACAGACACCATATATTTT
>TRBJ1-2|TRBV4-3|-|-
CASSSTSGGYTF
TGCGCCAGCAGTAGCACGTCAGGTGGCTACACCTTC
>TRBJ2-1|TRBV6-5|-|-
CASSGTLSLNEQFF
TGTGCCAGTTCCGGGACACTATCCTTAAATGAGCAGTTCTTC
>TRBJ1-2|TRBV7-9|-|-
CASSLASAADGYTF
TGTGCCAGCAGCTTAGCCTCAGCGGCGGATGGCTACACCTTC